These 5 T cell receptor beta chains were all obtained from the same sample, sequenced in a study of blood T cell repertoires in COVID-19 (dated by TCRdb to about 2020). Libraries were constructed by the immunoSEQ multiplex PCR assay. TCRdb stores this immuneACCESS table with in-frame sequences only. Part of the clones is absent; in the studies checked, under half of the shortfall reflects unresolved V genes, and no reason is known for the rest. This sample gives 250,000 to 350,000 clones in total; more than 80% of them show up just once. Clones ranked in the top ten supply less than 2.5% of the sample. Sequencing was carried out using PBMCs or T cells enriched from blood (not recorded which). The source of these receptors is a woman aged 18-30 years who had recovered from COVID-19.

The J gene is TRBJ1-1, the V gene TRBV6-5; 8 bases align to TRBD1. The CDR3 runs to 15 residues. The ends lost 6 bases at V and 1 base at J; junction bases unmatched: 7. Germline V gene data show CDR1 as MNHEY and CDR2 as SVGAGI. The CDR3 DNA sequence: TGTGCCAGCAGGATCCGACAGGGGACGAACACTGAAGCTTTCTTT. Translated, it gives CASRIRQGTNTEAFF.

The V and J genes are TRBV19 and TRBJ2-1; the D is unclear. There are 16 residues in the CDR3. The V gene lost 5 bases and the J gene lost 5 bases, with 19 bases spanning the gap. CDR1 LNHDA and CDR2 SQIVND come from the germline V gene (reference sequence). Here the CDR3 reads CASSFGRSTQDNEQFF. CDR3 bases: TGTGCCAGTAGTTTCGGTAGGTCAACCCAGGACAATGAGCAGTTCTTC.

CDR3 DNA: TGCAGCGTGGAGCGAACATCCTACAATGAGCAGTTCTTC. Encoded protein: CSVERTSYNEQFF. The chain uses TRBV29-1 and TRBJ2-1; no definite D call. Germline V gene lookup returns CDR1 SQVTM and CDR2 ANQGSEA. The V and J ends lost 6 bases and 1 base respectively, with 10 bases between them. The CDR3 has 13 residues.

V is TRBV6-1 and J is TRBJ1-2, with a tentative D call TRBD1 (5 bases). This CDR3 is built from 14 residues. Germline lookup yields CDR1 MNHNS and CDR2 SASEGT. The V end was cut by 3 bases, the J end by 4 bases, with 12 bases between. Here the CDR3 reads CASSEGRAFYGYTF. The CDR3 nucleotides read TGTGCCAGCAGTGAGGGCAGGGCCTTCTATGGCTACACCTTC.

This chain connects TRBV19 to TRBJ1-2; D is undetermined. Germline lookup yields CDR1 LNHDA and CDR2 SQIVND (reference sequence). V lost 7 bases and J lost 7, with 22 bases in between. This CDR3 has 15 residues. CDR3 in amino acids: CASTPSGRFSSGYTF. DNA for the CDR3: TGTGCCAGTACCCCGAGCGGCAGGTTTAGTAGTGGCTACACCTTC.